Listed here are 22 T cell receptor beta chains from one sample, sequenced in a study of blood T cell repertoires in COVID-19. The protocol was immunoSEQ multiplex PCR, while the TCRdb copy is restricted to in-frame clones and leaves out a portion. The table includes 100,000 to 150,000 clones, about 84% detected once. Sequenced input: peripheral blood. These receptors were taken from a human donor in a cohort sampled during active COVID-19.

This chain links TRBV6-6 with TRBJ1-3; D is unresolved. Germline V gives CDR1 MNHNY, CDR2 SVGAGI (reference sequence). This CDR3 is 15 amino acids long. Deletions cut 6 bases from V and 0 bases from J, with 12 bases between. CDR3 loop: CASRLEASSGNTIYF. The CDR3 nucleotides read TGTGCCAGCAGGTTGGAGGCCAGCTCTGGAAACACCATATATTTT.

This chain connects TRBV18 to TRBJ2-3; D might be TRBD1 (6 bases). Trimming cost V 3 bases and J 4 bases, with 8 bases left between them. The CDR3 sequence is 13 residues long. Germline assignment: CDR1 KGHSH and CDR2 LQKENI. CDR3 sequence reads: CASSPRGSDTQYF. CDR3 sequence (DNA): TGTGCCAGCTCACCCAGGGGTTCAGATACGCAGTATTTT.

V is TRBV28 and J is TRBJ2-5; 9 nucleotides align to TRBD2. The CDR3 length is 13 residues. V lost 7 bases, J lost 4 bases, and 4 bases stayed unmatched. Germline V gene sequence: CDR1 MDHEN, CDR2 SYDVKM. The CDR3 reads CASMVLAGETQYF. The CDR3 DNA follows: TGTGCCAGCATGGTACTAGCGGGAGAGACCCAGTACTTC.

The chain combines TRBV7-2 with TRBJ2-1; TRBD2 agrees at 8 bases. The trim removed 5 bases at V and 6 bases at J, leaving 15 bases unmatched. Germline CDR1 is SGHTA and CDR2 is FQGNSA. The CDR3 totals 17 residues. The CDR3 DNA follows: TGTGCCAGCAGCCTGATGAACAGGAATCTAGCGGGCAATGAGCAGTTCTTC. Translated, it gives CASSLMNRNLAGNEQFF.

The chain joins TRBV2 to TRBJ2-7; maybe TRBD1 (5 bases). Trimming removed 3 bases from V and 0 bases from J, with 9 bases in between. This CDR3 has 14 residues. CDR1 and CDR2 (germline): SNHLY, FYNNEI. CDR3 sequence reads: CASSETVLSYEQYF. CDR3 DNA: TGTGCCAGCAGTGAGACAGTCCTCTCCTACGAGCAGTACTTC.

The rearrangement uses TRBV7-9 and TRBJ2-7, with 7 bases aligning to TRBD1. V lost 0 bases to trimming and J lost 3 bases; unmatched junction nucleotides: 5. Germline V gene data show CDR1 as SEHNR and CDR2 as FQNEAQ (reference sequence). The CDR3 has 15 amino acids. The CDR3: CASSLATGLYYEQYF. CDR3 nucleotide sequence: TGTGCCAGCAGCTTAGCGACAGGGTTATACTACGAGCAGTACTTC.

This clone was observed a few times. The chain couples TRBV20-1 to TRBJ1-1; possible D gene TRBD1, 5 bases. Germline V CDR1 and CDR2: DFQATT, SNEGSKA (reference sequence). The germline V and J ends were trimmed by 7 bases and 5 bases, with 11 bases remaining between them. The CDR3 loop spans 11 amino acids. The CDR3 DNA sequence: TGCAGTGGGGGCACGGTGACTGAAGCTTTCTTT. Translating gives CSGGTVTEAFF.

CDR3 region: CASSKSYCRTSRNTIYF. Here the CDR3 DNA reads TGTGCCAGCAGCAAATCGTACTGCAGGACAAGCAGAAACACCATATATTTT. This rearrangement joins TRBV21-1 to TRBJ1-3; the table's D gene call, TRBD1, was not cross checked with the DNA. TRBV21-1 is tagged as a pseudogene. There are 17 residues in the CDR3.

V gene TRBV9 combines with J gene TRBJ2-3; 7 bases align to TRBD2. The CDR3 spans 13 residues. CDR1 is SGDLS and CDR2 is YYNGEE in the germline V gene. With V trimmed by 0 bases and J by 6 bases, 1 base remained unmatched. The CDR3 spells CASSVGAGDTQYF. The CDR3 DNA sequence: TGTGCCAGCAGCGTAGGAGCGGGGGATACGCAGTATTTT.

There are a few counts of this clone. The rearrangement joins TRBV5-1 to TRBJ2-7; D unclear. CDR3 length: 16 residues. Germline values: CDR1 SGHRS, CDR2 YFSETQ. V was cut by 0 bases and J by 0 bases, with 13 bases left in between. The CDR3 DNA sequence: TGCGCCAGCAGCTTGGATGCGACGGAGCGCTCCTACGAGCAGTACTTC. Protein: CASSLDATERSYEQYF.

V is TRBV5-4 and J is TRBJ2-4, with D possibly TRBD1 on 7 matching bases. V was clipped by 3 bases and J by 0 bases, with 13 bases between them. Germline-derived CDR1 and CDR2 are SGHNT and YYREEE (reference sequence). This CDR3 has 16 residues. CDR3 nucleotide sequence: TGTGCCAGCAGCTGGACAGGAGGGTTAGCCAAAAACATTCAGTACTTC. Its protein is CASSWTGGLAKNIQYF.

This clone was observed a handful of times. The rearrangement uses TRBV25-1 and TRBJ2-7, with 9 bases matching TRBD1. The CDR3 is 11 residues long. V was pared by 8 bases and J by 4 bases, with 0 bases of the junction left unmatched. CDR1 and CDR2 (germline): MGHDK, SYGVNS. The CDR3 region is CASGTGYEQYF. DNA for the CDR3: TGTGCCAGCGGGACAGGGTACGAGCAGTACTTC.

The chain carries TRBV6-5 and TRBJ2-3; D gene ambiguous. This CDR3 contains 14 residues. Trimming pared 7 bases from V and 0 bases from J, leaving 11 bases between. Germline V gene data show CDR1 as MNHEY and CDR2 as SVGAGI. The DNA of the CDR3 is TGTGCCAGCAACCCGGGTTCTAGCACAGATACGCAGTATTTT. Protein: CASNPGSSTDTQYF.

The chain links TRBV6-4 to TRBJ2-1, with 14 positions matching TRBD2. Germline V gives CDR1 MRHNA, CDR2 SNTAGT. With 6 bases clipped from V and 7 bases from J, the junction kept 5 bases outside the gene matches. This CDR3 is built from 15 residues. CDR3 sequence: CASRGTSGSYNEQFF. CDR3 nucleotide sequence: TGTGCCAGCAGGGGGACTAGCGGGAGTTATAATGAGCAGTTCTTC.

The rearrangement links TRBV5-8 to TRBJ2-3, with TRBD1 matching 7 bases. With 5 bases clipped from V and 2 bases from J, the junction kept 11 bases outside the gene matches. This CDR3 contains 16 residues. Looked up from germline, CDR1 is SGHTS and CDR2 is YDEGEE. CDR3 sequence (DNA): TGTGCCAGCAGATCGACAGGGCCCTCCGACACAGATACGCAGTATTTT. As protein: CASRSTGPSDTDTQYF.

V is TRBV12-2 and J is TRBJ2-7; the DNA was not used to check the table's D call, TRBD2. TRBV12-2 is shown as a pseudogene. The CDR3 is 15 amino acids. The CDR3 DNA follows: TGTGCAAGTCCCGAGCACCGCCCCAACTCCTACGAGCAGTACTTC. The encoded protein is CASPEHRPNSYEQYF.

This clone has only a few counts. The chain links TRBV7-7 to TRBJ2-1, with TRBD2 matching over 10 bases. The CDR3 covers 14 residues. The ends lost 5 bases at V and 6 bases at J; junction bases unmatched: 4. From germline, CDR1 is SSHAT and CDR2 FNYEAQ (reference sequence). The CDR3 spells CASSRAGGLNEQFF. CDR3 in DNA: TGTGCCAGCAGCCGAGCGGGAGGGCTCAATGAGCAGTTCTTC.

The chain uses TRBV7-8 and TRBJ1-2, with D uncertain. This CDR3 spans 13 amino acids. The germline V and J ends were trimmed by 2 bases and 2 bases, with 6 bases remaining between them. The germline gives CDR1 SGHVS, CDR2 FQNEAQ. CDR3 sequence (DNA): TGTGCCAGCAGCTTATCCTCCAACTATGGCTACACCTTC. Translated, it gives CASSLSSNYGYTF.

The chain carries TRBV7-9 and TRBJ2-1; weak D call: TRBD1 (6 bases). The CDR3 spans 15 residues. V was trimmed by 5 bases and J by 5 bases, leaving 16 bases between them. Germline V lookup: CDR1 SEHNR, CDR2 FQNEAQ (reference sequence). This chain's CDR3 is CASSLSGELNNEQFF. Here the CDR3 DNA reads TGTGCCAGCAGCCTATCAGGGGAATTGAACAATGAGCAGTTCTTC.

This chain joins TRBV4-1 and TRBJ2-7, with 10 bases matching TRBD1. This CDR3 region has 16 residues. The J segment lost 4 bases and the V segment lost 0 bases, leaving 6 bases of the junction unmatched. Germline CDR1 reads MGHRA; CDR2 reads YSYEKL. The CDR3 DNA reads as TGCGCCAGCAGCCAAGAACGGAGGGGACAGGGGTACGAGCAGTACTTC. This translates into CASSQERRGQGYEQYF.

This chain uses TRBV10-3 with TRBJ2-1; 10 bases align to TRBD1. With 3 bases clipped from V and 7 bases from J, the junction kept 6 bases outside the gene matches. CDR1 and CDR2 (germline): ENHRY, SYGVKD. The CDR3 has 15 amino acids. Here the CDR3 reads CAISDPGTGANEQFF. CDR3 DNA: TGTGCCATCAGTGATCCCGGGACAGGGGCAAATGAGCAGTTCTTC.

The chain uses TRBV7-2 and TRBJ2-1, with 10 bases aligning to TRBD1. Germline CDR1 and CDR2: SGHTA and FQGNSA. The length of the CDR3 is 15 residues. The junction had 8 bases not matched to a gene; V was cut back by 5 bases and J by 7 bases. The DNA for the CDR3 is TGTGCCAGCAGCCCAGACAGGGGGCATTGGAATGAGCAGTTCTTC. This sequence encodes CASSPDRGHWNEQFF.